Listed here are 23 T cell receptor beta chains from one sample, sequenced in a study of cytomegalovirus exposure and HLA in healthy donors. It was with 60 Vbeta and 13 Jbeta primers that the PCR ran. Some clones are missing from TCRdb's copy, which holds only in-frame ones; the method was immunoSEQ multiplex PCR. The sample gives 60,000 to 70,000 clones, around 78% of which show up once; 7.8% is in the top ten. Sequencing used PBMCs. These receptors came from a man younger than 30 in good health and CMV-seropositive.

The gene calls are TRBV6-5 and TRBJ1-1; possible D gene TRBD1, 6 bases. The V end was cut by 8 bases, the J end by 0 bases, with 10 bases between. The germline CDR1 and CDR2 sequences are MNHEY and SVGAGI. The CDR3 sequence is 13 residues long. The CDR3 nucleotides read TGTGCCAGCCGGGCAGGGGTGAACACTGAAGCTTTCTTT. Its translation is CASRAGVNTEAFF.

This clone has only a few counts. The chain is built from TRBV6-5 and TRBJ2-5; 12 positions agree with TRBD1. The CDR3 has 16 residues. V gave up 4 bases and J gave up 4 bases; unmatched junction bases: 7. Germline values: CDR1 MNHEY, CDR2 SVGAGI. This CDR3 reads CASSWGQGASLETQYF. DNA for the CDR3: TGTGCCAGCAGTTGGGGACAGGGGGCTTCGCTAGAGACCCAGTACTTC.

This clone has a single count. This chain connects TRBV6-6 to TRBJ1-1; weak D call: TRBD1 (5 bases). Germline-derived CDR1 and CDR2 are MNHNY and SVGAGI (reference sequence). Trimming stripped 0 bases from V and 1 base from J, with 9 bases between. The CDR3 loop spans 15 amino acids. The CDR3 here is CASSYSSTGNTEAFF. In nucleotides, the CDR3 is TGTGCCAGCAGTTACTCCTCCACAGGGAACACTGAAGCTTTCTTT.

The chain joins TRBV23-1 to TRBJ2-4; D unclear. TRBV23-1 belongs to the ORF category, with a function that is uncertain. The CDR3 runs to 13 residues. V was pared by 2 bases and J by 2 bases, with 4 bases between. CDR3 region: CASSQGPKNIQYF. DNA for the CDR3: TGCGCCAGCAGTCAAGGGCCCAAAAACATTCAGTACTTC.

About this clone itself: Within the sample, other DNA sequences also encode this same CDR3. The J gene is TRBJ1-1, the V gene TRBV6-5; 7 bases fit TRBD1. The CDR3 spans 14 residues. From germline, CDR1 is MNHEY and CDR2 SVGAGI. V lost 5 bases and J lost 0; bases outside the gene matches: 3. The CDR3 DNA is TGTGCCAGCAGTCGACAGGGTTTGAACACTGAAGCTTTCTTT. It yields the protein CASSRQGLNTEAFF.

The genes are TRBV30 and TRBJ1-5; D remains unclear. The germline V gene has CDR1 GTSNPN and CDR2 SVGIG (reference sequence). The CDR3 is 14 residues long. Trimming took off 0 bases at V and 5 bases at J, with 11 bases between the two ends. CDR3 sequence (DNA): TGTGCCTGGAGTGTTGGTGGGCTGGATCAGCCCCAGCATTTT. It yields the protein CAWSVGGLDQPQHF.

The rearrangement joins TRBV25-1 to TRBJ1-1, with TRBD1 matching over 7 bases. The CDR3 has 15 residues. In germline, CDR1 is MGHDK, CDR2 SYGVNS. V lost 2 bases to trimming and J lost 4 bases; unmatched junction nucleotides: 7. CDR3 amino acids: CASSEPNRGGTEAFF. The CDR3 nucleotides read TGTGCCAGCAGTGAACCCAACAGGGGAGGCACTGAAGCTTTCTTT.

The chain uses TRBV9 and TRBJ2-3; 7 bases fit TRBD2. The CDR3 covers 16 residues. Germline loops: CDR1 SGDLS, CDR2 YYNGEE. V lost 4 bases to trimming and J lost 1 base; unmatched junction nucleotides: 9. CDR3 region: CASSPGGGWGTDTQYF. In DNA, the CDR3 is TGTGCCAGCAGCCCCGGCGGGGGATGGGGCACAGATACGCAGTATTTT.

This clone was observed a single time. The rearrangement links TRBV11-2 to TRBJ1-1; D unclear. CDR3 length: 15 amino acids. The V gene lost 5 bases and the J gene lost 1 base, with 14 bases spanning the gap. Germline V gene data show CDR1 as SGHAT and CDR2 as FQNNGV. The CDR3 loop is CASSPYVRENTEAFF. The DNA for the CDR3 is TGTGCCAGCAGCCCCTACGTCCGGGAGAACACTGAAGCTTTCTTT. The full variable domain, completed using reference TRBV11-2 and TRBJ1-1, is EAGVAQSPRYKIIEKRQSVAFWCNPISGHATLYWYQQILGQGPKLLIQFQNNGVVDDSQLPKDRFSAERLKGVDSTLKIQPAKLEDSAVYLCASSPYVRENTEAFFGQGTRLTVV.

By proportion, this clone is medium-sized (0.01 to 0.1%). The chain carries TRBV19 and TRBJ2-3, with D unresolved. The CDR3 is 14 residues long. Germline CDR1 LNHDA, CDR2 SQIVND (reference sequence). The V end lost 3 bases, the J end lost 0 bases, and 7 bases lay between the germline ends. CDR3: CASSMAISTDTQYF. The CDR3 coding sequence is TGTGCCAGTAGTATGGCAATTAGCACAGATACGCAGTATTTT. Combining the CDR3 with reference TRBV19 and TRBJ2-3 gives the whole variable domain DGGITQSPKYLFRKEGQNVTLSCEQNLNHDAMYWYRQDPGQGLRLIYYSQIVNDFQKGDIAEGYSVSREKKESFPLTVTSAQKNPTAFYLCASSMAISTDTQYFGPGTRLTVL.

V gene TRBV11-2 combines with J gene TRBJ1-2; unclear D gene. Per germline, CDR1 SGHAT and CDR2 FQNNGV. The CDR3 length is 13 residues. Trimming removed 6 bases from V and 0 bases from J, with 8 bases in between. The CDR3 sequence is CASRHTANYGYTF. In nucleotides, the CDR3 is TGTGCCAGCAGACACACAGCTAACTATGGCTACACCTTC.

The genes are TRBV25-1 and TRBJ2-7, with TRBD1 matching over 12 bases. Germline loops: CDR1 MGHDK, CDR2 SYGVNS. V was clipped by 4 bases and J by 2 bases; unmatched bases: 9. CDR3 size: 17 residues. The CDR3 DNA reads TGTGCCAGCAGTGGATCGGGACAGGGGGCTTCCACCTACGAGCAGTACTTC. Its protein product is CASSGSGQGASTYEQYF.

The rearrangement links TRBV19 to TRBJ1-5, with D uncertain. This CDR3 region has 13 residues. Trimming cost V 8 bases and J 2 bases, with 10 bases left between them. Germline CDR1 reads LNHDA; CDR2 reads SQIVND (reference sequence). The CDR3 protein is CASAGGGNQPQHF. The CDR3 DNA sequence: TGTGCCAGTGCGGGTGGAGGCAATCAGCCCCAGCATTTT.

The V gene is TRBV29-1, the J gene TRBJ1-2, with TRBD1 identical over 8 bases. The V gene end was trimmed by 4 bases and the J gene end by 4 bases; junction bases not matched to a gene: 2. The CDR3 has 12 residues. CDR1 and CDR2 from the germline V gene are SQVTM and ANQGSEA. CDR3 nucleotides: TGCAGCGTTGGACAGGGGCCCTATGGCTACACCTTC. As protein: CSVGQGPYGYTF.

The sample holds one count of this clone. The chain links TRBV10-3 to TRBJ1-5; unclear D gene. Germline CDR1 is ENHRY and CDR2 is SYGVKD. Trimming removed 2 bases at V and 9 bases at J, with 11 bases between. The length of the CDR3 is 13 residues. The DNA of the CDR3 is TGTGCCATCAGTGAGGAACCGGTTGGGCCCCAGCATTTT. This codes for CAISEEPVGPQHF.

This clone was detected a few times. In DNA, the CDR3 is TGTGCCAGCAGTTACTACGGGACAGGGGGCGGAGAGACCCAGTACTTC. Protein sequence: CASSYYGTGGGETQYF. The V gene is TRBV6-6, the J gene TRBJ2-5; TRBD1 matches at 12 bases. With 1 base clipped from V and 4 bases from J, the junction kept 4 bases outside the gene matches. The CDR3 spans 16 residues. Germline assignment: CDR1 MNHNY and CDR2 SVGAGI (reference sequence).

This clone was seen a handful of times. The sample carries other DNA sequences with the same CDR3. The chain has TRBV28 and TRBJ1-2, with 9 bases fitting TRBD1. The J segment lost 7 bases and the V segment lost 3 bases, leaving 6 bases of the junction unmatched. CDR1 and CDR2 from the germline V gene are MDHEN and SYDVKM. The CDR3 runs to 14 residues. The CDR3 bases are TGTGCCAGCAGTTTGCCGTGGACAGGGGCTGGCTACACCTTC. Encoded protein: CASSLPWTGAGYTF.

V usage is TRBV30 and J usage is TRBJ1-1, with D unresolved. Trimming cost V 3 bases and J 1 base, with 9 bases left between them. The CDR3 runs 13 residues. Per the germline V gene, CDR1 is GTSNPN and CDR2 is SVGIG (reference sequence). CDR3 nucleotide sequence: TGTGCCTGGAGCCTAAATAAGAACACTGAAGCTTTCTTT. It yields the protein CAWSLNKNTEAFF.

This clone was detected only a few times. The genes are TRBV9 and TRBJ2-6, with D unclear. The germline V and J ends were trimmed by 4 bases and 0 bases, with 11 bases remaining between them. Germline lookup yields CDR1 SGDLS and CDR2 YYNGEE. The CDR3 loop spans 16 amino acids. In DNA, the CDR3 is TGTGCCAGCAGCCATCAGGTTCTCTCTGGGGCCAACGTCCTGACTTTC. Its translation is CASSHQVLSGANVLTF.

This clone was detected only a few times. The chain uses TRBV10-1 and TRBJ1-6; 10 bases agree with TRBD1. Per germline, CDR1 WNHNN and CDR2 SYGVQD (reference sequence). The J segment lost 10 bases and the V segment lost 6 bases, leaving 3 bases of the junction unmatched. CDR3 size: 13 residues. The CDR3 is CASSRDRGSPLHF. CDR3 nucleotide sequence: TGCGCCAGCAGCCGGGACAGGGGATCACCCCTCCACTTT.

The rearrangement uses TRBV7-8 and TRBJ2-1, with 10 positions matching TRBD2. The junction had 5 bases not matched to a gene; V was cut back by 6 bases and J by 0 bases. This CDR3 comprises 16 residues. Germline V gene data show CDR1 as SGHVS and CDR2 as FQNEAQ. The CDR3 DNA reads TGTGCCAGCAGTTCTCCTAGCGGGAGCTCCTACAATGAGCAGTTCTTC. This sequence encodes CASSSPSGSSYNEQFF. Looking up the rest from reference TRBV7-8 and TRBJ2-1 gives the full variable domain: GAGVSQSPRYKVAKRGQDVALRCDPISGHVSLFWYQQALGQGPEFLTYFQNEAQLDKSGLPSDRFFAERPEGSVSTLKIQRTQQEDSAVYLCASSSPSGSSYNEQFFGPGTRLTVL.

The genes are TRBV2 and TRBJ1-5, with 7 bases lining up with TRBD1. V gave up 5 bases and J gave up 3 bases; unmatched junction bases: 7. CDR3 length equals 15 residues. Germline loops: CDR1 SNHLY, CDR2 FYNNEI. The CDR3 loop reads CASSWTGLPNQPQHF. The CDR3 DNA is TGTGCCAGCAGTTGGACAGGCCTACCCAATCAGCCCCAGCATTTT.

The V gene is TRBV7-9, the J gene TRBJ1-1; D is unresolved. The V end was cut by 5 bases, the J end by 7 bases, with 11 bases between. Germline CDR1 and CDR2: SEHNR and FQNEAQ (reference sequence). This CDR3 comprises 12 residues. CDR3 in DNA: TGTGCCAGCAGCCACGACACCAATGAAGCTTTCTTT. This codes for CASSHDTNEAFF.